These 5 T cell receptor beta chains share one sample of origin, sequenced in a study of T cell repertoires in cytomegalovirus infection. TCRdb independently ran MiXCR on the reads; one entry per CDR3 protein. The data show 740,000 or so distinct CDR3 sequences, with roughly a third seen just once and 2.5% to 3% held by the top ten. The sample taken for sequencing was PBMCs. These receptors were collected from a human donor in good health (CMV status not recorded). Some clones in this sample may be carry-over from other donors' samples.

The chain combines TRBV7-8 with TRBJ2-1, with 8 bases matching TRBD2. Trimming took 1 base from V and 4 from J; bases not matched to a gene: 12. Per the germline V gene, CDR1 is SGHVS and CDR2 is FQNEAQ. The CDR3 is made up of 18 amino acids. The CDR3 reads CASSLGLAGHYLYNEQFF. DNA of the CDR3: TGTGCCAGCAGCTTAGGGCTAGCGGGCCACTACTTGTACAATGAGCAGTTCTTC.

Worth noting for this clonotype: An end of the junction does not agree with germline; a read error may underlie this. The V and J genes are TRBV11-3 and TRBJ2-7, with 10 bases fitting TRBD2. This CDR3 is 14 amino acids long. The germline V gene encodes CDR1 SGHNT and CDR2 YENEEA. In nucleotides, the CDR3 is TGTGCCAGCAGTTCACAGCGGGAGGGGTACGAGCAGAACTTC. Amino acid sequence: CASSSQREGYEQNF.

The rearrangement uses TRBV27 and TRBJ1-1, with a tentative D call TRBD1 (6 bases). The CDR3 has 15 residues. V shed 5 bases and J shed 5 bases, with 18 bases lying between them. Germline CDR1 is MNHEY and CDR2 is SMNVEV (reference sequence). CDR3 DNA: TGTGCCAGCAGTATACAGGGTTGGGGTAGGACTGAAGCTTTCTTT. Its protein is CASSIQGWGRTEAFF.

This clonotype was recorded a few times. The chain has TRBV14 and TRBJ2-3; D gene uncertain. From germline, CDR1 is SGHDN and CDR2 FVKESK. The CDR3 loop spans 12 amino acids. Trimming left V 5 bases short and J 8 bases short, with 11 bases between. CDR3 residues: CASSEHLGTQYF. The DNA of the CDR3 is TGTGCCAGCAGCGAACACCTGGGTACGCAGTATTTT.

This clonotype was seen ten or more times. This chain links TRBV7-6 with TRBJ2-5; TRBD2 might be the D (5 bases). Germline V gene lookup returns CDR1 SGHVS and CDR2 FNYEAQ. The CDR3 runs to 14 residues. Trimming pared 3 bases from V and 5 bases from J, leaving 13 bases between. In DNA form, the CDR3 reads TGTGCCAGCAGCTTGGCGGCAGGCGGGGAGACCCAGTACTTC. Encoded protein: CASSLAAGGETQYF. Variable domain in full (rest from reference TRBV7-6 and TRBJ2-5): GAGVSQSPRYKVTKRGQDVALRCDPISGHVSLYWYRQALGQGPEFLTYFNYEAQQDKSGLPNDRFSAERPEGSISTLTIQRTEQRDSAMYRCASSLAAGGETQYFGPGTRLLVL.